These 30 T cell receptor beta chains originate from one sample sequenced in a study of T cell responses to AZD1222 COVID-19 vaccine. Some clones are missing from TCRdb's copy, which holds only in-frame ones; the method was immunoSEQ multiplex PCR. The sample comprises fewer than 200,000 clones, around nine tenths of which are singletons, and over 4% rests with the top ten. This specimen consisted of peripheral blood, obtained 28 days after the second AZD1222 dose. Receptors originate from an adult who received the AZD1222 COVID-19 vaccine.

The rearrangement links TRBV7-6 to TRBJ1-1, with D unclear. The length of the CDR3 is 16 residues. V dropped 5 bases and J dropped 0 bases, with 16 bases sitting between them. Germline CDR1 reads SGHVS; CDR2 reads FNYEAQ. CDR3 bases: TGTGCCAGCAGCCCCAACCTCGTCCAAGTGAACACTGAAGCTTTCTTT. Translating it yields CASSPNLVQVNTEAFF.

In the case of this clone: Different DNA sequences within this sample yield the same CDR3. The V gene is TRBV3-1 (or the pseudogene TRBV3-2), the J gene TRBJ1-6; 7 nucleotides line up with TRBD1. The junction had 1 base not matched to a gene; V was cut back by 1 base and J by 7 bases. CDR1 is LGHDT, CDR2 YNNKEL, per germline (reference sequence). This CDR3 contains 14 residues. CDR3 coding DNA: TGTGCCAGCAGCCAAGTCAGGGGGAATTCACCCCTCCACTTT. Amino acids: CASSQVRGNSPLHF.

The J gene is TRBJ2-5, the V gene TRBV15; D is ambiguous. CDR1 is LNHNV and CDR2 is YYDKDF in the germline V gene (reference sequence). The CDR3 runs 15 residues. With 0 bases removed from V and 2 bases from J, the gap between germline ends came to 10 bases. The CDR3 is CATSRDLSRQETQYF. CDR3 DNA: TGTGCCACCAGCAGAGATCTTAGCAGACAAGAGACCCAGTACTTC. Filled out from reference TRBV15 and TRBJ2-5, the complete variable domain reads DAMVIQNPRYQVTQFGKPVTLSCSQTLNHNVMYWYQQKSSQAPKLLFHYYDKDFNNEADTPDNFQSRRPNTSFCFLDIRSPGLGDTAMYLCATSRDLSRQETQYFGPGTRLLVL.

This rearrangement joins TRBV5-4 to TRBJ1-2; 11 bases are a match to TRBD1. The trim removed 6 bases at V and 4 bases at J, leaving 20 bases unmatched. This CDR3 is built from 19 residues. CDR1 SGHNT and CDR2 YYREEE come from the germline V gene (reference sequence). The CDR3 DNA reads as TGTGCCAGCACCCTTGGTTCGCAATGGACAGGGGGCGCCGGCTATGGCTACACCTTC. Its translation is CASTLGSQWTGGAGYGYTF.

This clone was detected once. The rearrangement joins TRBV10-2 to TRBJ1-2; 7 bases line up with TRBD1. Looked up from germline, CDR1 is WSHSY and CDR2 is SAAADI. The CDR3 is 15 residues long. Trimming removed 4 bases from V and 4 bases from J; junction bases left unmatched: 9. The CDR3 region is CASSGEGGAGYGYTF. CDR3 nucleotides: TGCGCCAGCAGTGGGGAAGGGGGCGCCGGCTATGGCTACACCTTC.

V gene TRBV6-5 combines with J gene TRBJ2-3, with TRBD1 as a possible D gene (5 bases). The V gene's germline CDR1 is MNHEY and CDR2 SVGAGI. This CDR3 has 14 residues. Trimming removed 3 bases at V and 4 bases at J, with 11 bases between. The CDR3 nucleotides are TGTGCCAGCAGTTATGGGGCCACAGCAGATACGCAGTATTTT. This codes for CASSYGATADTQYF.

This rearrangement joins TRBV29-1 to TRBJ2-3, with no clear D. Germline V gives CDR1 SQVTM, CDR2 ANQGSEA. Trimming took off 5 bases at V and 0 bases at J, with 6 bases between the two ends. This CDR3 is built from 12 residues. The DNA of the CDR3 is TGCAGCGTTAAAAGTAGCACAGATACGCAGTATTTT. Protein: CSVKSSTDTQYF.

The chain employs TRBV5-1 and TRBJ2-5, with 8 bases lining up with TRBD2. This CDR3 is built from 17 residues. Germline V gives CDR1 SGHRS, CDR2 YFSETQ. The V segment lost 0 bases and the J segment 0 bases; nucleotides outside the gene matches: 7. Here the CDR3 reads CASSLGSSGAYQETQYF. The CDR3 region has the DNA TGCGCCAGCAGCTTGGGCAGTAGCGGGGCTTACCAAGAGACCCAGTACTTC.

For the CDR3, the DNA is TGTGCCTGGACCCTAGGGACAGGGGGCTCTGGGGCCAACGTCCTGACTTTC. Translation gives CAWTLGTGGSGANVLTF. The chain links TRBV30 to TRBJ2-6; 11 nucleotides match TRBD1. This CDR3 is 17 amino acids long. V trimming: 4 bases; J trimming: 0 bases; junction bases outside the gene matches: 5. CDR1 and CDR2 from the germline V gene are GTSNPN and SVGIG (reference sequence).

The V gene is TRBV10-3, the J gene TRBJ1-1; 7 bases fit TRBD1. V trimming: 0 bases; J trimming: 1 base; junction bases outside the gene matches: 8. The CDR3 runs to 17 residues. Germline-derived CDR1 and CDR2 are ENHRY and SYGVKD. The CDR3 nucleotides are TGTGCCATCAGTGAGTCAGGGGGCGCAGGTCCGAACACTGAAGCTTTCTTT. Translating it yields CAISESGGAGPNTEAFF.

The V gene is TRBV20-1, the J gene TRBJ1-2, with D hard to call. This CDR3 contains 11 residues. V was trimmed by 5 bases and J by 1 base, leaving 5 bases between them. Per the germline V gene, CDR1 is DFQATT and CDR2 is SNEGSKA (reference sequence). CDR3 amino acids: CSAAHNYGYTF. The CDR3 DNA sequence: TGCAGTGCTGCACATAACTATGGCTACACCTTC.

The chain is built from TRBV29-1 and TRBJ1-1, with TRBD1 matching over 8 bases. The CDR3 is made up of 13 amino acids. Unmatched junction bases numbered 9, after V lost 6 bases and J lost 6 bases. CDR1 is SQVTM, CDR2 ANQGSEA, per germline. In DNA, the CDR3 is TGCAGCGTAGTGACAGGGGTGCCCCCTGAAGCTTTCTTT. This sequence encodes CSVVTGVPPEAFF.

The chain couples TRBV20-1 to TRBJ1-2; TRBD1 matches 7 bases. CDR3 size: 13 residues. Germline lookup yields CDR1 DFQATT and CDR2 SNEGSKA (reference sequence). J was trimmed by 2 bases and V by 3 bases; bases with no gene match: 3. CDR3 sequence (DNA): TGCAGTGCTAGTGACAGGGTCAACTATGGCTACACCTTC. Its protein product is CSASDRVNYGYTF.

This chain connects TRBV30 to TRBJ1-4, with D maybe TRBD1 (5 bases). V was shortened by 4 bases and J by 3 bases, with 12 bases between the two germline ends. Germline CDR1 GTSNPN, CDR2 SVGIG (reference sequence). The CDR3 is made up of 14 amino acids. CDR3 DNA sequence: TGTGCCTGGAACGGGGGTTTCGCTAATGAAAAACTGTTTTTT. Its protein product is CAWNGGFANEKLFF.

The chain has TRBV4-3 and TRBJ1-6, with D maybe TRBD1 (6 bases). Trimming took off 0 bases at V and 6 bases at J, with 15 bases between the two ends. The CDR3 contains 17 residues. Germline assignment: CDR1 LGHNA and CDR2 YSLEER. CDR3 sequence (DNA): TGCGCCAGCAGCCAAGAAGTAGCAGGACAGCTTAATTCACCCCTCCACTTT. Protein: CASSQEVAGQLNSPLHF.

This clone was recorded once. The rearrangement links TRBV7-2 to TRBJ1-2; D is undetermined. CDR1 and CDR2 from the germline V gene are SGHTA and FQGNSA. V dropped 5 bases and J dropped 6 bases, with 16 bases sitting between them. The CDR3 consists of 14 residues. CDR3 protein: CASSPSEVVDGYTF. The CDR3 bases are TGTGCCAGCAGCCCTAGCGAGGTGGTTGATGGCTACACCTTC.

V usage is TRBV4-1 and J usage is TRBJ1-5; no firm D call. The CDR3 spans 15 residues. Germline assignment: CDR1 MGHRA and CDR2 YSYEKL. With 4 bases removed from V and 5 bases from J, the gap between germline ends came to 15 bases. CDR3 nucleotides: TGCGCCAGCAGCCGAACCGGGAGGGCGGATCAGCCCCAGCATTTT. Its translation is CASSRTGRADQPQHF.

V gene TRBV21-1 combines with J gene TRBJ1-2. TRBV21-1 is an annotated pseudogene. The CDR3 consists of 15 residues. As DNA, the CDR3 is TGTGCCAGCAGCAAAGGGGTCAGCTCGAACTATGGCTACACCTTC. The encoded protein is CASSKGVSSNYGYTF.

The V and J genes are TRBV19 and TRBJ1-2, with D hard to call. Deletions cut 8 bases from V and 7 bases from J, with 14 bases between. This CDR3 is 12 amino acids long. Germline V gene data show CDR1 as LNHDA and CDR2 as SQIVND (reference sequence). The CDR3 region has the DNA TGTGCCAGTCACCGGGATCGGGGTGGCTACACCTTC. Encoded protein: CASHRDRGGYTF.

The table lists this clone with a count of one. This chain uses TRBV28 with TRBJ1-2; TRBD1 matches 7 bases. Germline V gene sequence: CDR1 MDHEN, CDR2 SYDVKM. This CDR3 is 14 amino acids long. V was clipped by 1 base and J by 3 bases; unmatched bases: 2. For the CDR3, the DNA is TGTGCCAGCAGTTTATATACAGGGGACTATGGCTACACCTTC. Translation gives CASSLYTGDYGYTF.

This clone was counted a single time. The CDR3 DNA sequence: TGTGCCAGCAGTTTAGATGGTTCTGATCAGCCCCAGCATTTT. This encodes CASSLDGSDQPQHF. V gene TRBV6-2 or TRBV6-3 combines with J gene TRBJ1-5; D call uncertain. CDR1 and CDR2 from the germline V gene are MNHEY and SVGEGT. V lost 4 bases to trimming and J lost 5 bases, with 12 bases between them. The CDR3 length is 14 residues.

The V call is TRBV19, the J call TRBJ1-1; D is ambiguous. The CDR3 extends over 13 amino acids. Germline values: CDR1 LNHDA, CDR2 SQIVND (reference sequence). V was shortened by 4 bases and J by 1 base, with 7 bases between the two germline ends. CDR3 in amino acids: CASSKEENTEAFF. CDR3 coding DNA: TGTGCCAGTAGTAAGGAAGAGAACACTGAAGCTTTCTTT.

For the CDR3, the DNA is TGTGCCAGCAGCTTACCAGGCAATAATTCACCCCTCCACTTT. This gives the protein CASSLPGNNSPLHF. This chain connects TRBV7-2 to TRBJ1-6; no reliable D call. V was cut by 2 bases and J by 5 bases, with 7 bases left in between. CDR1 SGHTA and CDR2 FQGNSA come from the germline V gene. The CDR3 extends over 14 amino acids.

The rearrangement links TRBV25-1 to TRBJ1-1, with D possibly being TRBD1 (6 bases). The germline CDR1 and CDR2 sequences are MGHDK and SYGVNS. V was shortened by 4 bases and J by 2 bases, with 17 bases between the two germline ends. The length of the CDR3 is 16 residues. DNA for the CDR3: TGTGCCAGCAGTGGGACTCCCGGGACACCAAACACTGAAGCTTTCTTT. This encodes CASSGTPGTPNTEAFF.

V usage is TRBV15 and J usage is TRBJ1-4; a possible D gene is TRBD1 (5 bases). Trimming left V 0 bases short and J 8 bases short, with 10 bases between. This CDR3 region has 14 residues. Germline loops: CDR1 LNHNV, CDR2 YYDKDF (reference sequence). In DNA form, the CDR3 reads TGTGCCACCAGCAGAGACACAGGTGGGGAAAAACTGTTTTTT. Protein: CATSRDTGGEKLFF.

The chain joins TRBV6-5 to TRBJ1-1; no firm D call. The CDR3 has 12 amino acids. The germline gives CDR1 MNHEY, CDR2 SVGAGI. V gave up 6 bases and J gave up 7 bases, with 12 bases separating them. CDR3 bases: TGTGCCAGCAGCCGCTCTGGGATTGAAGCTTTCTTT. This gives the protein CASSRSGIEAFF.

The chain couples TRBV27 to TRBJ1-1; D perhaps matches TRBD1 (6 bases). The CDR3 is 16 residues long. CDR1 MNHEY and CDR2 SMNVEV come from the germline V gene (reference sequence). V dropped 7 bases and J dropped 4 bases, with 22 bases sitting between them. The CDR3 here is CASTQVRGARITEAFF. CDR3 coding DNA: TGTGCCAGCACCCAGGTCCGGGGGGCGCGGATCACTGAAGCTTTCTTT.

The CDR3 is CASSQASGPPPKETQYF. The CDR3 DNA is TGTGCCAGCAGCCAAGCCTCTGGACCACCCCCTAAAGAGACCCAGTACTTC. The genes are TRBV4-2 and TRBJ2-5; no definite D call. V gave up 1 base and J gave up 3 bases, with 18 bases separating them. In germline, CDR1 is LGHNA, CDR2 YNFKEQ. CDR3 length equals 17 residues.

CDR3 region: CASRQWGHYEQYF. For the CDR3, the DNA is TGTGCCAGCCGCCAGTGGGGTCACTACGAGCAGTACTTC. The rearrangement links TRBV6-5 to TRBJ2-7; D call uncertain. This CDR3 is 13 amino acids long. Deletions cut 8 bases from V and 3 bases from J, with 14 bases between. Germline assignment: CDR1 MNHEY and CDR2 SVGAGI.

The gene calls are TRBV10-1 and TRBJ1-5; D not certain. The CDR3 is made up of 15 amino acids. Germline assignment: CDR1 WNHNN and CDR2 SYGVQD (reference sequence). V gave up 8 bases and J gave up 4 bases, with 18 bases separating them. The DNA for the CDR3 is TGCGCCAGCGCATCCTCCAGCAGTGGGAATCAGCCCCAGCATTTT. It is translated as CASASSSSGNQPQHF.